This TCR beta chain is drawn from a study of vaccination and CD4 T cells after COVID-19. General study findings and limits: Although the median of SARS-CoV-2-reactive clonotypes rose from about 20 to 38, the change was not significant.

Sequenced with the Oncomine TCR Beta short-read assay was DNA taken from cultured CD4+ T cells. TCRdb called the PCR reads again in MiXCR, with one record for every CDR3 protein. The profile shows roughly 3,600 distinct CDR3 sequences, roughly 19% of them singletons. Treatment meaning: approximately 9-day PBMC culture with coronavirus spike peptide pools or control peptides (ViraFEST assay). This clonotype was observed a handful of times. Antigen specificity is unknown. The sample consisted of CD4+ T cells from blood, cultured in vitro. The source of this sequence is a human donor who had recovered from COVID-19.

Here the CDR3 reads CASTSMGLAGPNEQFF. CDR3 coding DNA: TGCGCCAGCACATCAATGGGCCTAGCGGGTCCCAATGAGCAGTTCTTC. The genes are TRBV5-1 and TRBJ2-1; 8 bases are a match to TRBD2. Germline V gene data show CDR1 as SGHRS and CDR2 as YFSETQ. This CDR3 comprises 16 residues. Trimming cost V 6 bases and J 6 bases; bases outside gene matches: 14.